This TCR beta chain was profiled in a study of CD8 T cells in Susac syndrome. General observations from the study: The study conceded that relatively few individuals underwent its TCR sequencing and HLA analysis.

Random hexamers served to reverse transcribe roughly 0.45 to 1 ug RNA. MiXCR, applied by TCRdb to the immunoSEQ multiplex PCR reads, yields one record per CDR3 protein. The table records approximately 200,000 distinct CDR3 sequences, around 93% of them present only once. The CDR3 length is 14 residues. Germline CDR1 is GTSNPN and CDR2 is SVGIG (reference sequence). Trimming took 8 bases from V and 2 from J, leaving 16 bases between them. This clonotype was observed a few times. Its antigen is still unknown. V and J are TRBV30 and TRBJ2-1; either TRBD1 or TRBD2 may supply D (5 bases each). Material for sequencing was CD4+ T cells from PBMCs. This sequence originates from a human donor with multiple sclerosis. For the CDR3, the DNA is TGTGCCCTCGGGGCGGACCTGACCTACAATGAGCAGTTCTTC. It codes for CALGADLTYNEQFF. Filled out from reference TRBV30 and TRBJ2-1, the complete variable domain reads SQTIHQWPATLVQPVGSPLSLECTVEGTSNPNLYWYRQAAGRGLQLLFYSVGIGQISSEVPQNLSASRPQDRQFILSSKKLLLSDSGFYLCALGADLTYNEQFFGPGTRLTVL.